This T cell receptor beta chain emerged from a study of T cells after yellow fever vaccination. Study context: The SMART-Seq v4 Ultra Low Input method served to prepare the low-cell-number fractions.

General study results and limits: A secondary response was less intense yet reached its peak sooner, at day 5 versus 15. Re-detected after boosting: most primary clones, almost 97% of CD4 and roughly 88% of CD8.

This clonotype was counted many times. Its matching antigen is unknown. Trimming removed 0 bases at V and 3 bases at J, with 2 bases between. Germline V gene sequence: CDR1 SGHVS, CDR2 FQNEAQ. There are 13 residues in the CDR3. UMIs were added to TCR cDNA along with a universal primer site when it was made by 5'RACE template switching. MiXCR, run by TCRdb on the 5' RACE reads, gives a single entry per CDR3 protein. The table records just over 250,000 distinct CDR3 sequences, roughly 5% of them present only once. The sequence derives from a man younger than 30 who received the YFV17D yellow fever vaccine. Sequences were derived from CD4+ T cells sorted from PBMCs, sampled on the day of the yellow fever booster vaccination. The V gene is TRBV7-8, the J gene TRBJ1-4; D ambiguous. In DNA form, the CDR3 reads TGTGCCAGCAGCTTAGCTCCTAATGAAAAACTGTTTTTT. Translating it yields CASSLAPNEKLFF.